These 5 T cell receptor beta chains came from one sample sequenced in a study of beta chain features in type 1 diabetes. As every portion of the isolated RNA was reverse transcribed, the sequencing read expressed TCRB transcripts. TCRdb's copy holds only in-frame clones and misses some; the assay was immunoSEQ multiplex PCR. The sample consists of more than 300,000 clones, approximately 12% of them appearing once. The sequenced sample was naive CD4+ T cells from blood. The source of these receptors is a man aged 18 to 35 in good health.

The chain couples TRBV23-1 to TRBJ2-1; 13 bases are shared with TRBD2. TRBV23-1 is placed among ORFs of uncertain function. CDR3 length equals 14 residues. J gave up 9 bases and V 6 bases, and 5 bases lay outside the gene matches. CDR3 bases: TGCGCCAGCAGACGGACTAGCGGGAGAACTGAGCAGTTCTTC. It codes for CASRRTSGRTEQFF.

This clone turned up a few times. In DNA form, the CDR3 reads TGTGCCAGCGGCCAAGGAGGGAGCTCTGGAAACACCATATATTTT. Its protein is CASGQGGSSGNTIYF. The V gene is TRBV7-3, the J gene TRBJ1-3; D ambiguous. Trimming shortened V by 8 bases and J by 0 bases, and 14 bases separated the two germline ends. CDR3 length equals 15 residues. Per germline, CDR1 SGHTA and CDR2 FQGTGA.

This clone occurred a few times. This rearrangement joins TRBV4-1 to TRBJ2-5, with D possibly matching TRBD1 (5 bases). Looked up from germline, CDR1 is MGHRA and CDR2 is YSYEKL. The V and J ends lost 1 base and 6 bases respectively, with 27 bases between them. The CDR3 covers 19 residues. For the CDR3, the DNA is TGCGCCAGCAGCCAAGGCCGGGCTCAAGGCAGGGTTTCAACGCAGACCCAGTACTTC. It is translated as CASSQGRAQGRVSTQTQYF.

This clone was detected only a few times. The chain couples TRBV28 to TRBJ2-1; 7 nucleotides line up with TRBD1. Germline loops: CDR1 MDHEN, CDR2 SYDVKM. V lost 6 bases and J lost 3; bases outside the gene matches: 2. This CDR3 region has 13 residues. This chain's CDR3 is CASRAGGYNEQFF. Written as DNA, the CDR3 is TGTGCCAGCAGGGCAGGGGGCTACAATGAGCAGTTCTTC.

This clone was seen only a few times. This chain uses TRBV6-5 with TRBJ2-3; a possible D gene is TRBD2 (5 bases). There are 13 residues in the CDR3. V lost 0 bases and J 5 bases, leaving 6 bases between the germline ends. The germline V gene has CDR1 MNHEY and CDR2 SVGAGI. The CDR3 region is CASSYSAGDTQYF. In DNA, the CDR3 is TGTGCCAGCAGTTACTCCGCGGGAGATACGCAGTATTTT.